Listed below are T cell receptor beta chains from one sample, sequenced in a study of blood T cell repertoires in COVID-19. Produced via immunoSEQ multiplex PCR; TCRdb's table is partial and in-frame only. The top ten hold over 4% of the sample, which has about 150,000 clones, roughly 88% seen once. Specimen: PBMCs or T cells enriched from blood (not recorded which). The origin of the receptors is a man between 70 and 80 years old who had been exposed to COVID-19. The CDR3 runs from the conserved cysteine through the conserved F or W. The order of the fields is clone size, D gene, V gene, J gene, CDR3 protein, CDR3 DNA. D genes are given only for firm matches. Clone size is shown for a subset of rows, as once, few, many or a class of expanded clone.

size: NA
D: NA
V: TRBV25-1
J: TRBJ2-7
CDR3: CASSDSTGRGIYEQYF
DNA: TGTGCCAGCAGTGACAGTACGGGACGGGGGATCTACGAGCAGTACTTC

size: NA
D: NA
V: TRBV2
J: TRBJ2-1
CDR3: CASKQDLYNEQFF
DNA: TGTGCCAGCAAACAGGACCTCTACAATGAGCAGTTCTTC

size: NA
D: TRBD1
V: TRBV11-2
J: TRBJ1-1
CDR3: CASSSRLPGQIPNTEAFF
DNA: TGTGCCAGCAGCTCCCGTCTTCCGGGACAGATTCCCAACACTGAAGCTTTCTTT

size: once
D: TRBD1
V: TRBV5-5
J: TRBJ2-7
CDR3: CASSLQGAYEQYF
DNA: TGTGCCAGCAGCTTGCAGGGGGCATACGAGCAGTACTTC

size: NA
D: TRBD1
V: TRBV10-3
J: TRBJ1-2
CDR3: CAINVRGNYGYTF
DNA: TGTGCCATCAACGTCAGGGGGAATTATGGCTACACCTTC

size: NA
D: NA
V: TRBV10-3
J: TRBJ2-3
CDR3: CAISEWGASTDTQYF
DNA: TGTGCCATCAGTGAGTGGGGAGCGTCAACAGATACGCAGTATTTT

size: NA
D: TRBD1
V: TRBV10-3
J: TRBJ1-1
CDR3: CAASAGQGNTEAFF
DNA: TGTGCCGCGAGTGCGGGACAGGGGAACACTGAAGCTTTCTTT

size: NA
D: TRBD1
V: TRBV5-4
J: TRBJ1-6
CDR3: CASSEPGQGRNSPLHF
DNA: TGTGCCAGCAGCGAACCTGGACAGGGGAGGAATTCACCCCTCCACTTT

size: once
D: NA
V: TRBV21-1
J: TRBJ2-7
CDR3: CASSKVSLQGGYEQYF
DNA: TGTGCCAGCAGCAAAGTCTCTCTCCAGGGGGGCTACGAGCAGTACTTC

size: NA
D: TRBD2
V: TRBV6-5
J: TRBJ2-7
CDR3: CASSSLSGGIYEQYF
DNA: TGTGCCAGCAGTTCCCTAAGCGGGGGAATCTACGAGCAGTACTTC

size: once
D: NA
V: TRBV12-1
J: TRBJ2-7
CDR3: CAFSGVDPSYEQYF
DNA: TGTGCCTTCTCCGGGGTAGATCCGTCCTACGAGCAGTACTTC

size: few
D: NA
V: TRBV27
J: TRBJ2-1
CDR3: CASSLSHPGHEQFF
DNA: TGTGCCAGCAGTTTATCCCACCCAGGTCATGAGCAGTTCTTC

size: NA
D: TRBD2
V: TRBV6-4
J: TRBJ2-1
CDR3: CASSRLAGGVSEQFF
DNA: TGTGCCAGCAGCCGCCTAGCGGGGGGGGTGAGTGAGCAGTTCTTC

size: NA
D: NA
V: TRBV12-3/TRBV12-4
J: TRBJ2-5
CDR3: CASSFPVGLPDF
DNA: TGTGCCAGCAGTTTCCCGGTAGGACTCCCAGACTTC

size: NA
D: TRBD2
V: TRBV19
J: TRBJ2-3
CDR3: CASSTSGRSASTDTQYF
DNA: TGTGCCAGTAGTACGAGCGGGAGGAGCGCTAGCACAGATACGCAGTATTTT

size: NA
D: NA
V: TRBV6-5
J: TRBJ1-6
CDR3: CASSSDGNSYNSPLHF
DNA: TGTGCCAGCAGTTCCGACGGGAACTCCTATAATTCACCCCTCCACTTT

size: NA
D: TRBD1
V: TRBV29-1
J: TRBJ1-2
CDR3: CSVRDRGGYGYTF
DNA: TGCAGCGTCCGGGACAGGGGGGGGTATGGCTACACCTTC

size: NA
D: TRBD2
V: TRBV28
J: TRBJ2-5
CDR3: CASRPSGTSLEETQYF
DNA: TGTGCCAGCAGGCCTTCCGGGACTAGTTTAGAGGAGACCCAGTACTTC

size: once
D: NA
V: TRBV30
J: TRBJ1-5
CDR3: CAWSVQGAQPQHF
DNA: TGTGCCTGGAGTGTACAAGGGGCACAGCCCCAGCATTTT

size: NA
D: NA
V: TRBV20-1
J: TRBJ2-7
CDR3: CSASGNYEQYF
DNA: TGCAGTGCTAGTGGTAACTACGAGCAGTACTTC